This section outlines one T cell receptor beta chain sequence together with its context. Its cognate antigen is unknown. This specimen belongs to a study of T cell responses to AZD1222 COVID-19 vaccine. Study information: Pooled samples include second doses given at about 4 or 12 weeks.

Using immunoSEQ multiplex PCR, the repertoire was profiled, and TCRdb retains in-frame clones only, with some absent. The table includes about 150,000 clones, approximately 90% detected once. Study conclusions and caveats: Spike-wide coverage was observed for vaccine-associated CD4 TCRs, with dominant responses at 160-218 and 743-854.

The clonotype originates from an adult in good health. This specimen consisted of peripheral blood, obtained on day 0 of AZD1222 vaccination.

The DNA of the CDR3 is TGTGCCAGCTCACCAGGGGACCCGGGGGTCAATGAGCAGTTCTTC. As protein: CASSPGDPGVNEQFF. V gene TRBV18 combines with J gene TRBJ2-1; D perhaps matches TRBD2 (6 bases). V was trimmed by 2 bases and J by 6 bases, leaving 14 bases between them. The CDR3 is made up of 15 amino acids. Germline V gene sequence: CDR1 KGHSH, CDR2 LQKENI.